What follows is one TCR beta chain and its context. It has no known antigen specificity. No much larger clonotype is one base removed from it; base qualities were not supplied. This specimen comes from a study of blood T cells in healthy people across ages (dated by TCRdb to the mid-2010s). Notes on the research overall: In model experiments, template switching captured about one uniquely barcoded TCR beta cDNA molecule for every two T cells. Age-related changes in TCR beta repertoire diversity were measured in the study by deep sequencing normalized with unique cDNA molecular identifiers. The donors were split into four age groups: young (average about 16 years), middle-aged (around 37), aged (over 55) and long-lived (over 75). To avoid experimental bias, donors of different ages were randomly spread across the sequencing lanes. The study analyzed two additional independent replicas of 1 million unique cDNA reads from the same blood draw for two donors, one aged 18 to 30 and one aged 80 or older.

Results the study describes overall, beyond this receptor: Compared with the aged group, more naive CD4+ T cells, fewer expanded clones and increased TCR diversity were shown by the long-lived group, suggesting age selection. Estimates of total diversity based on one million sequenced T cells were considered lower bounds and underestimates. Because profiling used bulk unsorted PBMCs, naive and antigen-experienced compartments could not be compared conclusively. The CMV infection status of donors was not known, potentially confounding age-related changes in expanded clonotypes. A strong correlation was found between observed TCR beta diversity and the percentage of naive T cells measured by flow cytometry. Observed TCR beta diversity per million T cells fell roughly linearly with age, and a significant reduction was already apparent by age roughly 40.

Library preparation used 5' RACE. The sequencer listed for this sample is Illumina HiSeq 2500. A second roughly 6 to 11 cycle PCR used a sample-barcoded 5' primer and a J-beta primer mix. A unique molecular identifier was introduced onto each TCR beta cDNA molecule by a template-switch 5' adaptor carrying 12 random nucleotides. At least 2.5 million CDR3-containing paired-end reads were obtained from each sample. First-strand cDNA synthesis was performed from all RNA using the Mint cDNA synthesis kit, with priming by a TRBC-specific oligonucleotide. Following uracil-DNA glycosylase treatment, all cDNA underwent a first 18-cycle PCR with the universal primers M1SS and BC2_uni_R. The source study handled its data this way. For normalization, 1 million high-quality reads, each with a distinct molecular identifier, were randomly selected from each sample. Instead of being binned into consensus sequences, reads that shared molecular identifiers were thrown out. MiTCR, run with a Q25 quality threshold and the strictest error-elimination algorithm, handled CDR3 identification, clonotype clustering and error correction. A nonparametric unseen species model using Euler transformation provided a lower-bound estimate of total TCR beta diversity. TCRdb reworked the public reads: Q25 trimming with fastp, MiXCR clone assembly, productive beta chains retained. Merged by CDR3 protein, the rows form single entries marked with the most common genes and DNA. TCRdb, not the authors, supplied the V and J calls. Here the sample has about 1.8 million distinct CDR3 sequences; around half occur a single time. The top ten clones comprise about 2.1% of the sample.

The donors were roughly 39 Caucasian individuals from Russia, aged about 6 to 95 years, who were systemically healthy. Each donor gave roughly 11 milliliters of peripheral blood, drawn into EDTA-treated Vacutainer tubes. PBMCs were isolated by Ficoll-Paque density-gradient centrifugation, with at least 6.5 million obtained per sample. Total RNA, at least 6 micrograms per sample, was extracted from PBMCs with Trizol reagent. For every donor, an aliquot of PBMCs went through flow cytometry to measure the percentages of naive CD45RAhigh/CD27high T cells. The sequence derives from a woman between 40 and 55 years old in good health. Specimen: blood.

The CDR3 loop reads CASSLGRQGIKQFF. The DNA is TGTGCCAGCAGCTTGGGGCGACAGGGGATCAAGCAGTTCTTC. The chain couples TRBV7-2 to TRBJ2-1; TRBD1 agrees with 8 junctional bases. Counted from cysteine to phenylalanine, this CDR3 has 14 amino acids. Solely the CDR3 DNA is kept, with 42 bases framed from the first base. CDR1 SGHTA and CDR2 FQGNSA were looked up in the germline V gene. Trimming accounts for 3 bases at V and 11 bases at J, while the number of junction bases matched to no gene is 9. The entire variable domain, with the stretches around the CDR3 drawn from the reference TRBV7-2 and TRBJ2-1 proteins, is GAGVSQSPSNKVTEKGKDVELRCDPISGHTALYWYRQSLGQGLEFLIYFQGNSAPDKSGLPSDRFSAERTGGSVSTLTIQRTQQEDSAVYLCASSLGRQGIKQFFGPGTRLTVL.